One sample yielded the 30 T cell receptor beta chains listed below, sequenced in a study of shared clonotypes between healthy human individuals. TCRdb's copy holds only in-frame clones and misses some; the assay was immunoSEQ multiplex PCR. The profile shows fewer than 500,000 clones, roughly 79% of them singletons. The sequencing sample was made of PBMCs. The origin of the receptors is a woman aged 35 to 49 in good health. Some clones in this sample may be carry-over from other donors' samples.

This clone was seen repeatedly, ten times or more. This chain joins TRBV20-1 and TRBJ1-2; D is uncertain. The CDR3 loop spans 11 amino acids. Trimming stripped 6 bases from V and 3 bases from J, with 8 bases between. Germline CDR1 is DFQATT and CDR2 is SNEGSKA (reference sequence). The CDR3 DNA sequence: TGCAGTGCCGAGACACACTATGGCTACACCTTC. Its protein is CSAETHYGYTF.

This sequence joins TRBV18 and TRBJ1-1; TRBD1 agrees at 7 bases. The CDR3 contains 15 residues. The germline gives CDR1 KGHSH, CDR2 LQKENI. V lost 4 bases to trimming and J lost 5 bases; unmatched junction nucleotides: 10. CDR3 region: CASSLPAHRGTEAFF. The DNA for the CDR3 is TGTGCCAGCTCACTGCCAGCTCACAGGGGAACTGAAGCTTTCTTT.

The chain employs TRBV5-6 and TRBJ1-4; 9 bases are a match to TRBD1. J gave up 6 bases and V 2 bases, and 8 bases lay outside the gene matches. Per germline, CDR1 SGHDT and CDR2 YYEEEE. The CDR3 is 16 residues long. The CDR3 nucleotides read TGTGCCAGCAGCTTACAGGGGGCCGGGGTTTATGAAAAACTGTTTTTT. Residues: CASSLQGAGVYEKLFF.

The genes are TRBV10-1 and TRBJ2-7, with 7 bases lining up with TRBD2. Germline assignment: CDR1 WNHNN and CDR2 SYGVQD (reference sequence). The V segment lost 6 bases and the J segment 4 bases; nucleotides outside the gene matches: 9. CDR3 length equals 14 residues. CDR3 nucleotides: TGCGCCAGCAGCGCCGGGCTAGCGGCATACGAGCAGTACTTC. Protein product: CASSAGLAAYEQYF.

The CDR3 DNA is TGTGCCAGCAGCACCGGACAGGGAAACATTCAGTACTTC. This sequence encodes CASSTGQGNIQYF. V usage is TRBV5-8 and J usage is TRBJ2-4; the match to TRBD1 covers 8 bases. The germline V gene has CDR1 SGHTS and CDR2 YDEGEE. Trimming took 4 bases from V and 6 from J; bases not matched to a gene: 3. The CDR3 runs to 13 residues. Full variable domain (rest looked up from reference TRBV5-8 and TRBJ2-4): EAGVTQSPTHLIKTRGQQATLRCSPISGHTSVYWYQQALGLGLQFLLWYDEGEERNRGNFPPRFSGRQFPNYSSELNVNALELEDSALYLCASSTGQGNIQYFGAGTRLSVL.

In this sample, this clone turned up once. CDR3: CASSPFKVVSGRVDTQYF. The CDR3 DNA reads as TGTGCCAGCAGCCCCTTTAAGGTGGTTAGCGGGAGAGTAGATACGCAGTATTTT. This chain links TRBV7-6 with TRBJ2-3, with 9 nucleotides matching TRBD2. J gave up 5 bases and V 5 bases, and 17 bases lay outside the gene matches. Germline V gives CDR1 SGHVS, CDR2 FNYEAQ. CDR3 size: 18 residues.

CDR3 sequence: CASSLPGTRPSAQFF. The CDR3 coding sequence is TGTGCCAGCAGCTTACCCGGGACTCGACCCTCGGCGCAGTTCTTC. The rearrangement joins TRBV11-2 to TRBJ2-1; a weak D match, TRBD2 (6 bases). The CDR3 totals 15 residues. Germline V CDR1 and CDR2: SGHAT, FQNNGV. Trimming shortened V by 2 bases and J by 12 bases, and 20 bases separated the two germline ends.

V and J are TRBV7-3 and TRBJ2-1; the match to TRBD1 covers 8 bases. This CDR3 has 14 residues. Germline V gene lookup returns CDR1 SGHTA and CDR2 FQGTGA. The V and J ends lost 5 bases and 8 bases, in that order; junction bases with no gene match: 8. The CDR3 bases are TGTGCCAGCAGCCTCGGACAGGGTAGCGATGAGCAGTTCTTC. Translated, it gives CASSLGQGSDEQFF.

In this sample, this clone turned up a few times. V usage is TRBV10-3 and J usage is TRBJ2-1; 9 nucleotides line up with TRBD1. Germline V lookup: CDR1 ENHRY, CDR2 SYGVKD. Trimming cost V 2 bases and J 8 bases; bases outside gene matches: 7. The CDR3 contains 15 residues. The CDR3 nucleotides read TGTGCCATCAGTGAGCAAAGGACAGGGGTGGATGAGCAGTTCTTC. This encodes CAISEQRTGVDEQFF.

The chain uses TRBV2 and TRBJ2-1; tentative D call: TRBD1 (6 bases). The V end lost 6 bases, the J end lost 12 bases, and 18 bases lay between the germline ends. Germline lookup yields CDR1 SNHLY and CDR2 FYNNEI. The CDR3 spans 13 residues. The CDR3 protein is CASRWDTPQGQFF. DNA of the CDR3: TGTGCCAGCAGATGGGACACCCCTCAAGGGCAGTTCTTC.

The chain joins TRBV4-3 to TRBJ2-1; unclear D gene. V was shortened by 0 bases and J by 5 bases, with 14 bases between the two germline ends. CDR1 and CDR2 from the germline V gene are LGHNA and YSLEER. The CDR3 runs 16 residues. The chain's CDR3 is CASSQDIGRNDNEQFF. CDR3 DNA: TGCGCCAGCAGCCAAGATATCGGGCGGAATGACAATGAGCAGTTCTTC.

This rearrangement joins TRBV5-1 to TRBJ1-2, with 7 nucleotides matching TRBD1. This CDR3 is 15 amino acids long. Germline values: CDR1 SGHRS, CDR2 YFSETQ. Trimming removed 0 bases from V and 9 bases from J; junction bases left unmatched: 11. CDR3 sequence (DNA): TGCGCCAGCAGCTTGGCCGCCGACAGGGCTCGGAGCTACACCTTC. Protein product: CASSLAADRARSYTF.

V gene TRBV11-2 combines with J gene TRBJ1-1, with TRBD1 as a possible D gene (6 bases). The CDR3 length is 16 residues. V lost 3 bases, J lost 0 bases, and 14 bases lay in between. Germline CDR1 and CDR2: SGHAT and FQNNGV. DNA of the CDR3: TGTGCCAGCAGCTTTCGTGCCGGGACAATGAACACTGAAGCTTTCTTT. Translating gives CASSFRAGTMNTEAFF.

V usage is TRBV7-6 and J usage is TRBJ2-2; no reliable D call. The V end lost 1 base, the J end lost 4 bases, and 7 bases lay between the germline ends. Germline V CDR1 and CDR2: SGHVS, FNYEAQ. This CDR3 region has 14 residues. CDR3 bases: TGTGCCAGCAGCTTAGGGGCAGTCACCGGGGAGCTGTTTTTT. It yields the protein CASSLGAVTGELFF.

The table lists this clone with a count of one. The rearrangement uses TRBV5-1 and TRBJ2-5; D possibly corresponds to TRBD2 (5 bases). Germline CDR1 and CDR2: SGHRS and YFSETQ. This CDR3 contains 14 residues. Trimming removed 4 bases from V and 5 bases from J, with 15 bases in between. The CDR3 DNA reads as TGCGCCAGCAGCCCGGCTCGGGATTGGGAGACCCAGTACTTC. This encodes CASSPARDWETQYF.

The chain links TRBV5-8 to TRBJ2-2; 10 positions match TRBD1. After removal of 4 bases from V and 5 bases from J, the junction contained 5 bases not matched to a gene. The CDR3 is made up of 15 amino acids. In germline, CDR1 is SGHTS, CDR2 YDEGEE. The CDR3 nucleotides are TGTGCCAGCAGCGACGGGACAGGGGTGACCGGGGAGCTGTTTTTT. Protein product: CASSDGTGVTGELFF.

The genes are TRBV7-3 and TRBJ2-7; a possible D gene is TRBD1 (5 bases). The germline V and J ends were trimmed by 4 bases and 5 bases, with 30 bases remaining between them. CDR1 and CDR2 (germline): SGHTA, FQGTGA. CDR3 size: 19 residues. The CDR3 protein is CASSSDWTDIRGNHNEQYF. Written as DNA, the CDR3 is TGTGCCAGCAGCTCCGATTGGACGGACATAAGGGGAAATCACAACGAGCAGTACTTC.

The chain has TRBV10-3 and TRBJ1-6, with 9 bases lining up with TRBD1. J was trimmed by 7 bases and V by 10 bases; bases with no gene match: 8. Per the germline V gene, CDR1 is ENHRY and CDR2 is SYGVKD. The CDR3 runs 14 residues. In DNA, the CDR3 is TGTGCCACCGCGGGGACAGGGTGGAATTCACCCCTCCACTTT. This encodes CATAGTGWNSPLHF.

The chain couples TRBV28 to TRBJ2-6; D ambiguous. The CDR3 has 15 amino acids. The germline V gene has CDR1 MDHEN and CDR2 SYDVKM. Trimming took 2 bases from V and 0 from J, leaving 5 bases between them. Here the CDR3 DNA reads TGTGCCAGCAGTTTAATCACCTCTGGGGCCAACGTCCTGACTTTC. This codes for CASSLITSGANVLTF.

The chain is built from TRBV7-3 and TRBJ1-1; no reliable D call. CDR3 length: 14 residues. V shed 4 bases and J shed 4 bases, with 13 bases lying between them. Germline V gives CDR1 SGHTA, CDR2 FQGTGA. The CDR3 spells CASSSAAGPTEAFF. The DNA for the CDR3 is TGTGCCAGCAGCTCCGCGGCAGGCCCCACTGAAGCTTTCTTT.

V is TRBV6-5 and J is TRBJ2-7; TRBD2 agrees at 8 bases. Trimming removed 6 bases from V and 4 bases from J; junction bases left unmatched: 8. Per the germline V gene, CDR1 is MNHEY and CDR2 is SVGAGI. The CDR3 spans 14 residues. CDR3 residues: CASRAAGAVYEQYF. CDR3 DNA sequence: TGTGCCAGCAGAGCAGCGGGAGCGGTTTACGAGCAGTACTTC.

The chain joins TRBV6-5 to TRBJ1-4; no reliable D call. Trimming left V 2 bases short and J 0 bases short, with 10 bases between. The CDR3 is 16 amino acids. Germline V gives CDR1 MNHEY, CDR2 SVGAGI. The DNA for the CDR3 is TGTGCCAGCAGTTACGGCAACCCCACAACTAATGAAAAACTGTTTTTT. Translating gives CASSYGNPTTNEKLFF.

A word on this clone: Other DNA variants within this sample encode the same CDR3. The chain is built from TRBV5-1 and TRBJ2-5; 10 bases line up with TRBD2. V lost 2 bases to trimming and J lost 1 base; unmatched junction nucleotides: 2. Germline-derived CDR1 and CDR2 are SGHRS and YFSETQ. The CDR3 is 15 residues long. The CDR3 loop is CASSFLAGVQETQYF. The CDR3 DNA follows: TGCGCCAGCAGCTTCCTAGCGGGGGTCCAAGAGACCCAGTACTTC.

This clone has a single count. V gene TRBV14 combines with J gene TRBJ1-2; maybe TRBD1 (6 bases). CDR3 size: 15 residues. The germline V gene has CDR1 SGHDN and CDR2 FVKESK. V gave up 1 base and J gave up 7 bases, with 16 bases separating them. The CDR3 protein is CASSQVLGGGSGYTF. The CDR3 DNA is TGTGCCAGCAGCCAAGTCTTAGGAGGGGGATCTGGCTACACCTTC.

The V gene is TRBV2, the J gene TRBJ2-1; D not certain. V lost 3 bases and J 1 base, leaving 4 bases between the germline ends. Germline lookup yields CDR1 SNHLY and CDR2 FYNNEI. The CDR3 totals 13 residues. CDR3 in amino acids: CASSDVSYNEQFF. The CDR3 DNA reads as TGTGCCAGCAGTGATGTATCCTACAATGAGCAGTTCTTC.

The CDR3 is CSVQAAYNEQFF. In DNA form, the CDR3 reads TGCAGCGTACAGGCAGCTTACAATGAGCAGTTCTTC. This chain joins TRBV29-1 and TRBJ2-1; TRBD1 is a possible D gene (5 bases). From germline, CDR1 is SQVTM and CDR2 ANQGSEA. Deletions cut 6 bases from V and 4 bases from J, with 10 bases between. CDR3 length: 12 residues.

DNA of the CDR3: TGCGCCAGCAGCTTTCAAAGTTTCCCCCAAGAGACCCAGTACTTC. It encodes CASSFQSFPQETQYF. This chain uses TRBV5-1 with TRBJ2-5, with no clear D. Germline V gene lookup returns CDR1 SGHRS and CDR2 YFSETQ. Trimming took 2 bases from V and 1 from J, leaving 12 bases between them. This CDR3 is 15 amino acids long.

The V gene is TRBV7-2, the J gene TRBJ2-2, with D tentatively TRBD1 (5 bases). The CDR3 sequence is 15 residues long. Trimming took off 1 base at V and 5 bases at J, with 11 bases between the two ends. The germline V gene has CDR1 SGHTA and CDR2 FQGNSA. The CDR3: CASSLEGLLTGELFF. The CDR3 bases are TGTGCCAGCAGCTTAGAGGGGCTACTGACCGGGGAGCTGTTTTTT.

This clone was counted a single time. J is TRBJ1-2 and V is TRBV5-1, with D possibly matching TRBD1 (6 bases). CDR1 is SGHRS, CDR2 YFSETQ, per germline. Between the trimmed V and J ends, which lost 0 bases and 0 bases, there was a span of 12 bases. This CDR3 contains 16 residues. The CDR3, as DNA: TGCGCCAGCAGCTTGGCCCCAGGGGCCCCTAACTATGGCTACACCTTC. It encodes CASSLAPGAPNYGYTF.

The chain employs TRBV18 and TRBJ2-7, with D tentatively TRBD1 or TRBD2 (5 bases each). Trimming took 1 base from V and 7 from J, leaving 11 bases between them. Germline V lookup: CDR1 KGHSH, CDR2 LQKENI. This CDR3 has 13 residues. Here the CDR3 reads CASSPRVGEEQYF. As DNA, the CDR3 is TGTGCCAGCTCACCACGGGTGGGGGAAGAGCAGTACTTC.